These 16 T cell receptor beta chains came from one sample sequenced in a study. One entry per CDR3 protein, called by TCRdb with MiXCR from the RT-PCR reads. The sample gives around 620 distinct CDR3 sequences, 35% to 40% of which show up once; around 16% is in the top ten. Sequencing was performed on memory CD4+ T cells from salivary gland. The receptors stem from a female donor with primary Sjogren's syndrome.

This clonotype is medium-sized by share. V and J are TRBV11-2 and TRBJ2-5, with 7 bases that match TRBD2. The CDR3 is 17 residues long. V shed 3 bases, J shed 5 bases, and the junction held 15 bases outside the gene matches. In germline, CDR1 is SGHAT, CDR2 FQNNGV. CDR3 coding DNA: TGTGCCAGCAGCTTTGGAGCCGGGACTATAAGTCTGGAGACCCAGTACTTC. Residues: CASSFGAGTISLETQYF.

The chain has TRBV7-2 and TRBJ2-7; D perhaps matches TRBD2 (9 bases). Germline V gene lookup returns CDR1 SGHTA and CDR2 FQGNSA. The CDR3 consists of 15 residues. The ends were cut back, 6 bases at V and 4 bases at J, with 19 bases in the middle. CDR3 sequence reads: CASSLAGTGEYEQYF. The CDR3 DNA follows: TGTGCCAGCAGTCTAGCGGGGACAGGCGAGTACGAGCAGTACTTC. The variable domain in full, with the rest retrieved from reference TRBV7-2 and TRBJ2-7, is GAGVSQSPSNKVTEKGKDVELRCDPISGHTALYWYRQSLGQGLEFLIYFQGNSAPDKSGLPSDRFSAERTGGSVSTLTIQRTQQEDSAVYLCASSLAGTGEYEQYFGPGTRLTVT.

In its sample, this clonotype ranks as large. V and J are TRBV3-1 and TRBJ2-3, with D possibly being TRBD1 (6 bases). Looked up from germline, CDR1 is LGHDT and CDR2 is YNNKEL (reference sequence). There are 15 residues in the CDR3. The ends were cut back, 1 base at V and 4 bases at J, with 12 bases in the middle. DNA for the CDR3: TGTGCCAGCAGCCAAGTACAGGGAGTCGCAGATACGCAGTATTTT. Protein sequence: CASSQVQGVADTQYF.

The CDR3 here is CASSPTGAATGELFF. Written as DNA, the CDR3 is TGCGCCAGCAGCCCAACAGGGGCGGCCACCGGGGAGCTGTTTTTT. V and J are TRBV5-1 and TRBJ2-2; the match to TRBD1 covers 7 bases. This CDR3 region has 15 residues. The germline V gene has CDR1 SGHRS and CDR2 YFSETQ. The V gene end was trimmed by 4 bases and the J gene end by 4 bases; junction bases not matched to a gene: 7.

This clonotype is large within its sample. The gene calls are TRBV20-1 and TRBJ2-7; 13 positions match TRBD2. Per the germline V gene, CDR1 is DFQATT and CDR2 is SNEGSKA (reference sequence). J lost 6 bases, V lost 3 bases, and 5 bases had no gene match. This CDR3 comprises 14 residues. In DNA form, the CDR3 reads TGCAGTGCTAGCACTAGCGGGGGGGCTGTCGAGCAGTACTTC. Its translation: CSASTSGGAVEQYF.

The rearrangement joins TRBV5-1 to TRBJ2-3, with 8 bases matching TRBD1. Unmatched junction bases numbered 4, after V lost 4 bases and J lost 3 bases. The germline CDR1 and CDR2 sequences are SGHRS and YFSETQ. The CDR3 loop spans 14 amino acids. This CDR3 reads CASSGGQGTDTQYF. The CDR3 coding sequence is TGCGCCAGCAGCGGCGGACAGGGAACAGATACGCAGTATTTT.

This clonotype qualifies as large. V gene TRBV10-3 combines with J gene TRBJ2-4, with a weak D call TRBD1 (6 bases). The CDR3 spans 18 residues. V gave up 0 bases and J gave up 6 bases, with 21 bases separating them. Germline CDR1 is ENHRY and CDR2 is SYGVKD. The CDR3 DNA reads as TGTGCCATCAGTGAGTCCCGGAGCACAGGGTTGGTCGGAAACATTCAGTACTTC. Its protein is CAISESRSTGLVGNIQYF.

The chain has TRBV10-3 and TRBJ2-5, with D perhaps matching TRBD2 (5 bases). CDR3 length: 11 amino acids. The germline CDR1 and CDR2 sequences are ENHRY and SYGVKD. V was clipped by 2 bases and J by 7 bases, with 5 bases between them. CDR3 residues: CAISESGTQYF. CDR3 DNA sequence: TGTGCCATCAGTGAGAGCGGGACCCAGTACTTC.

By share of the sample, this clonotype is large. The J gene is TRBJ2-1, the V gene TRBV11-2; D is ambiguous. With 1 base removed from V and 0 bases from J, the gap between germline ends came to 10 bases. The CDR3 sequence is 16 residues long. Looked up from germline, CDR1 is SGHAT and CDR2 is FQNNGV. Here the CDR3 reads CASSLGASSSYNEQFF. In DNA, the CDR3 is TGTGCCAGCAGCTTAGGCGCCTCAAGCTCCTACAATGAGCAGTTCTTC.

In its sample, this clonotype is medium-sized. V gene TRBV5-4 combines with J gene TRBJ2-5; D is tentatively TRBD1 or TRBD2 (5 bases each). The CDR3 contains 16 residues. Trimming pared 5 bases from V and 5 bases from J, leaving 22 bases between. Germline V CDR1 and CDR2: SGHNT, YYREEE (reference sequence). Here the CDR3 reads CASSSGIKGMGETQYF. The CDR3 nucleotides are TGTGCCAGCAGTTCCGGGATCAAGGGGATGGGCGAGACCCAGTACTTC.

This clonotype has only one observation. The DNA of the CDR3 is TGCGCCAGCAGCTTGGCTCAGGGTAGAGATACGCAGTATTTT. It yields the protein CASSLAQGRDTQYF. This chain uses TRBV5-1 with TRBJ2-3; tentatively, D is TRBD1 (5 bases). V was clipped by 0 bases and J by 5 bases, with 10 bases between them. This CDR3 has 14 amino acids. Germline CDR1 SGHRS, CDR2 YFSETQ.

This clonotype was counted a few times. The rearrangement joins TRBV19 to TRBJ2-3; the match to TRBD1 covers 9 bases. V was clipped by 4 bases and J by 4 bases; unmatched bases: 9. The CDR3 sequence is 16 residues long. Per germline, CDR1 LNHDA and CDR2 SQIVND (reference sequence). The CDR3: CASSNLQGARSDTQYF. The CDR3 DNA reads as TGTGCCAGTAGTAATCTACAGGGGGCTCGCTCAGATACGCAGTATTTT.

Relative to its sample, this clonotype is large. The chain has TRBV5-1 and TRBJ2-1, with D possibly being TRBD1 or TRBD2 (5 bases each). Trimming cost V 0 bases and J 4 bases, with 14 bases left between them. This CDR3 contains 16 residues. The germline CDR1 and CDR2 sequences are SGHRS and YFSETQ. The CDR3 DNA reads TGCGCCAGCAGCTTGGGGGGGTCTGTATCGTACAATGAGCAGTTCTTC. This encodes CASSLGGSVSYNEQFF.

This clonotype was recorded once. The genes are TRBV20-1 and TRBJ2-1, with a possible D match to TRBD2 (7 bases). V lost 3 bases to trimming and J lost 8 bases, with 14 bases between them. This CDR3 comprises 13 residues. CDR1 is DFQATT and CDR2 is SNEGSKA in the germline V gene (reference sequence). The CDR3, as DNA: TGCAGTGCTAGGAAAGGGGGGGGCGATGAGCAGTTCTTC. Protein sequence: CSARKGGGDEQFF.

This clonotype is large in the sample. This chain joins TRBV5-1 and TRBJ1-5; D perhaps matches TRBD1 (5 bases). CDR1 and CDR2 (germline): SGHRS, YFSETQ. V dropped 0 bases and J dropped 5 bases, with 12 bases sitting between them. The CDR3 runs to 15 residues. Here the CDR3 DNA reads TGCGCCAGCAGCTTGGAAGGGGATGGGGATCAGCCCCAGCATTTT. It encodes CASSLEGDGDQPQHF.

By share of the sample, this clonotype is medium-sized. The chain employs TRBV6-2 or TRBV6-3 and TRBJ1-5; D is unclear. There are 16 residues in the CDR3. From germline, CDR1 is MNHEY and CDR2 SVGEGT. V lost 0 bases and J lost 6, with 15 bases in between. The CDR3 nucleotides read TGTGCCAGCAGTTACTCAAGCTCGAGATCCGGTCAGCCCCAGCATTTT. Translation: CASSYSSSRSGQPQHF.